These 13 T cell receptor beta chains came from one sample sequenced in a study of blood T cell repertoires in COVID-19. Sequencing used immunoSEQ multiplex PCR; TCRdb keeps in-frame clones, though not all of them. The table has about 280,000 clones, about 86% seen once; the top ten hold 2.1%. Sequencing used peripheral blood. The receptors here all came from a woman between 25 and 40 years old who had recovered from COVID-19.

V gene TRBV5-1 combines with J gene TRBJ2-6; 11 bases align to TRBD2. The CDR3 sequence is 18 residues long. Germline V gene data show CDR1 as SGHRS and CDR2 as YFSETQ. The junction had 2 bases not matched to a gene; V was cut back by 0 bases and J by 0 bases. CDR3 coding DNA: TGCGCCAGCAGCTTGGGGACTAGCGGGTCCTCTGGGGCCAACGTCCTGACTTTC. Residues: CASSLGTSGSSGANVLTF. Full variable domain (remainder filled in from reference TRBV5-1 and TRBJ2-6): KAGVTQTPRYLIKTRGQQVTLSCSPISGHRSVSWYQQTPGQGLQFLFEYFSETQRNKGNFPGRFSGRQFSNSRSEMNVSTLELGDSALYLCASSLGTSGSSGANVLTFGAGSRLTVL.

The rearrangement links TRBV5-4 to TRBJ2-7; possible D gene TRBD1, 6 bases. The CDR3 length is 13 residues. Deletions cut 3 bases from V and 5 bases from J, with 12 bases between. Germline CDR1 and CDR2: SGHNT and YYREEE (reference sequence). CDR3 DNA sequence: TGTGCCAGCAGCTCAGGACAGATGGACGAGCAGTACTTC. Its protein product is CASSSGQMDEQYF.

The chain is built from TRBV7-2 and TRBJ2-1; the D is unclear. Trimming took 2 bases from V and 9 from J, leaving 11 bases between them. The CDR3 sequence is 13 residues long. The V gene's germline CDR1 is SGHTA and CDR2 FQGNSA. This CDR3 reads CASSLIWAGEQFF. The CDR3 region has the DNA TGTGCCAGCAGCTTAATCTGGGCTGGTGAGCAGTTCTTC.

The V and J genes are TRBV6-5 and TRBJ1-1, with TRBD1 identical over 9 bases. Germline CDR1 is MNHEY and CDR2 is SVGAGI. Trimming took 6 bases from V and 6 from J; bases not matched to a gene: 5. There are 13 residues in the CDR3. CDR3 sequence (DNA): TGTGCCAGCAGGACAGGGGGAAGAGCTGAAGCTTTCTTT. Amino acids: CASRTGGRAEAFF.

The genes are TRBV10-3 and TRBJ2-5; 10 bases line up with TRBD2. With 3 bases clipped from V and 4 bases from J, the junction kept 8 bases outside the gene matches. There are 16 residues in the CDR3. Germline V gene data show CDR1 as ENHRY and CDR2 as SYGVKD. This chain's CDR3 is CAISESLAGEGETQYF. The CDR3 nucleotides read TGTGCCATCAGTGAAAGTCTAGCGGGAGAAGGAGAGACCCAGTACTTC.

This rearrangement joins TRBV2 to TRBJ1-1; maybe TRBD1 (6 bases). V lost 8 bases to trimming and J lost 4 bases, with 14 bases between them. Germline lookup yields CDR1 SNHLY and CDR2 FYNNEI. This CDR3 has 13 residues. The chain's CDR3 is CASEQGEGTEAFF. The CDR3 bases are TGTGCCAGCGAACAGGGAGAGGGCACTGAAGCTTTCTTT.

The gene calls are TRBV27 and TRBJ2-3; 7 positions match TRBD2. Germline V gene sequence: CDR1 MNHEY, CDR2 SMNVEV (reference sequence). This CDR3 is built from 11 residues. Germline trimming cut 5 bases from V and 8 bases from J; bases unmatched to any gene: 1. CDR3 sequence: CASSGGGTQYF. The CDR3 DNA sequence: TGTGCCAGCAGTGGGGGGGGTACGCAGTATTTT.

V gene TRBV7-2 combines with J gene TRBJ2-3; unclear D gene. The length of the CDR3 is 14 residues. V lost 5 bases and J 6 bases, leaving 15 bases between the germline ends. The germline V gene encodes CDR1 SGHTA and CDR2 FQGNSA. Here the CDR3 reads CASSAVTPPDTQYF. The CDR3 DNA reads TGTGCCAGCAGCGCCGTAACTCCCCCCGATACGCAGTATTTT.

CDR3 DNA: TGTGCCAGCAGTTTATCTCTACCTCTCTCGAACACCGGGGAGCTGTTTTTT. Its translation is CASSLSLPLSNTGELFF. This chain links TRBV27 with TRBJ2-2; no firm D call. Germline loops: CDR1 MNHEY, CDR2 SMNVEV (reference sequence). V lost 0 bases to trimming and J lost 0 bases, with 11 bases between them. The CDR3 has 17 residues.

The rearrangement joins TRBV14 to TRBJ2-3; D uncertain. The V gene lost 0 bases and the J gene lost 6 bases, with 7 bases spanning the gap. CDR3 length: 13 residues. Per the germline V gene, CDR1 is SGHDN and CDR2 is FVKESK. The CDR3 region is CASSQESLDTQYF. CDR3 nucleotide sequence: TGTGCCAGCAGCCAAGAGTCCCTGGATACGCAGTATTTT.

The chain couples TRBV13 to TRBJ1-1; no firm D call. Germline lookup yields CDR1 PRHDT and CDR2 FYEKMQ (reference sequence). V was shortened by 1 base and J by 6 bases, with 9 bases between the two germline ends. This CDR3 is built from 13 residues. The CDR3 bases are TGTGCCAGCAGCTTAGAGTCGCAGTCTGAAGCTTTCTTT. Its protein is CASSLESQSEAFF.

This clone has only one observation. This chain connects TRBV29-1 to TRBJ1-1; no clear D. This CDR3 is 12 amino acids long. CDR1 is SQVTM, CDR2 ANQGSEA, per germline. V was cut by 7 bases and J by 1 base, with 10 bases left in between. In DNA, the CDR3 is TGCAGCGAGTCTTCCGGGAACACTGAAGCTTTCTTT. Protein: CSESSGNTEAFF.

The V and J genes are TRBV7-3 and TRBJ1-2; possible D gene TRBD1, 5 bases. V was trimmed by 5 bases and J by 7 bases, leaving 14 bases between them. There are 13 residues in the CDR3. Germline V gives CDR1 SGHTA, CDR2 FQGTGA. CDR3 coding DNA: TGTGCCAGCAGCCACAGCGCCAGGGCTGGCTACACCTTC. Translation gives CASSHSARAGYTF.